This TCR beta chain emerged from a study of Ad26.COV2.S vaccination and SARS-CoV-2 variants. In the study overall: Donor was in the COV1001 Ad26.COV2.S trial arm. Doses of Ad26.COV2.S were injected into muscle once or twice, 56 days apart.

Here immunoSEQ multiplex PCR was the method, and the copy in TCRdb shows in-frame clones only, minus some. The sample holds fewer than 800,000 clones, roughly 90% seen once. A remark on this clone: Its antigen is as yet unknown.

As for treatment: 19 received Ad26.COV2.S at low or high dose, single or two shots; about 5 received placebo; per-sample allocation not given. The samples were gathered on day 63 after the first injection of vaccine or placebo. The sample came from a Boston adult aged 18-55 years. Findings and caveats of the study: While placebo recipients had lower spike-specific TCR breadth, vaccine recipients had more.

The sequencing here drew on peripheral blood, taken in a trial of Ad26.COV2.S vaccine versus placebo. This sequence was found in a person aged 18-65 years who received the Ad26.COV2.S COVID-19 vaccine or a placebo.

This CDR3 is CSAPADTQYF. The CDR3 DNA reads as TGCAGTGCCCCCGCAGATACGCAGTATTTT. The J gene is TRBJ2-3, the V gene TRBV20-1; D remains unclear. CDR1 is DFQATT and CDR2 is SNEGSKA in the germline V gene (reference sequence). Between the trimmed V and J ends, which lost 6 bases and 4 bases, there was a span of 5 bases. This CDR3 comprises 10 residues.